The next 21 T cell receptor beta chains were all read from a single sample in a study of OX40 agonist ivuxolimab in advanced cancers. Sequenced by immunoSEQ multiplex PCR; TCRdb stores in-frame clones only, minus some. The repertoire holds tens of thousands of clones, around 85% seen once, with 2% to 2.5% in the top ten. The specimen was CD4+ or CD8+ T cells sorted from blood, collected in a trial of the OX40 agonist ivuxolimab. Receptors originate from an adult with an advanced solid tumor such as melanoma, head and neck, liver or kidney cancer.

V usage is TRBV6-5 and J usage is TRBJ1-5, with a weak D call TRBD1 (5 bases). Germline values: CDR1 MNHEY, CDR2 SVGAGI. Trimming took off 6 bases at V and 4 bases at J, with 13 bases between the two ends. The CDR3 consists of 14 residues. The CDR3 DNA is TGTGCCAGCAGCCCCGGGACGCTAAATCAGCCCCAGCATTTT. Its protein is CASSPGTLNQPQHF.

This clone has only one observation. V is TRBV28 and J is TRBJ2-7; 11 bases map to TRBD2. Trimming took 6 bases from V and 1 from J; bases not matched to a gene: 2. The CDR3 covers 14 residues. The germline gives CDR1 MDHEN, CDR2 SYDVKM. The CDR3 sequence is CASRTSGSSYEQYF. Written as DNA, the CDR3 is TGTGCCAGCAGAACTAGCGGGAGTTCCTACGAGCAGTACTTC.

The chain carries TRBV5-1 and TRBJ1-6; D unclear. This CDR3 is built from 14 residues. Trimming shortened V by 0 bases and J by 7 bases, and 8 bases separated the two germline ends. CDR1 is SGHRS and CDR2 is YFSETQ in the germline V gene. CDR3 in amino acids: CASSLGSGNSPLHF. The CDR3 nucleotides read TGCGCCAGCAGCTTGGGCTCCGGGAATTCACCCCTCCACTTT.

The rearrangement links TRBV4-1 to TRBJ2-5, with a possible D match to TRBD1 (6 bases). The CDR3 length is 15 residues. Trimming shortened V by 0 bases and J by 3 bases, and 11 bases separated the two germline ends. Looked up from germline, CDR1 is MGHRA and CDR2 is YSYEKL. The CDR3 sequence: CASSQEGAGEETQYF. CDR3 nucleotide sequence: TGCGCCAGCAGCCAAGAGGGGGCAGGGGAAGAGACCCAGTACTTC.

This chain connects TRBV19 to TRBJ1-2, with TRBD1 identical over 7 bases. Germline CDR1 and CDR2: LNHDA and SQIVND (reference sequence). The CDR3 loop spans 15 amino acids. The trim removed 5 bases at V and 8 bases at J, leaving 14 bases unmatched. Written as DNA, the CDR3 is TGTGCCAGTAGTCCCGGGACAGCGCCTTTAGAGGGCTACACCTTC. Protein product: CASSPGTAPLEGYTF. Complete variable domain (other parts from reference TRBV19 and TRBJ1-2): DGGITQSPKYLFRKEGQNVTLSCEQNLNHDAMYWYRQDPGQGLRLIYYSQIVNDFQKGDIAEGYSVSREKKESFPLTVTSAQKNPTAFYLCASSPGTAPLEGYTFGSGTRLTVV.

The gene calls are TRBV5-1 and TRBJ2-7; D unresolved. The V gene lost 5 bases and the J gene lost 0 bases, with 9 bases spanning the gap. The germline gives CDR1 SGHRS, CDR2 YFSETQ. The CDR3 length is 13 residues. The CDR3 is CASSSLSSYEQYF. The DNA of the CDR3 is TGCGCCAGCAGTAGCCTAAGCTCCTACGAGCAGTACTTC.

This chain joins TRBV5-1 and TRBJ2-1, with TRBD2 identical over 13 bases. CDR1 SGHRS and CDR2 YFSETQ come from the germline V gene. The ends lost 1 base at V and 0 bases at J; junction bases unmatched: 10. This CDR3 comprises 20 residues. The DNA for the CDR3 is TGCGCCAGCAGCTTGCTGACTAGCGGGGGGCCCTCCGGCTCCTACAATGAGCAGTTCTTC. This sequence encodes CASSLLTSGGPSGSYNEQFF.

The chain employs TRBV7-3 and TRBJ1-3; TRBD1 agrees at 9 bases. Unmatched junction bases numbered 4, after V lost 5 bases and J lost 8 bases. The length of the CDR3 is 13 residues. Germline loops: CDR1 SGHTA, CDR2 FQGTGA. The CDR3 coding sequence is TGTGCCAGCAGCCCCCGACAGGGGGACACCATATATTTT. It yields the protein CASSPRQGDTIYF.

This sequence joins TRBV10-3 and TRBJ1-6; TRBD1 agrees at 8 bases. After removal of 5 bases from V and 4 bases from J, the junction contained 7 bases not matched to a gene. Germline loops: CDR1 ENHRY, CDR2 SYGVKD. The CDR3 length is 16 residues. The DNA for the CDR3 is TGTGCCATCAGTAACCTCGACAGGGGATATAATTCACCCCTCCACTTT. Protein sequence: CAISNLDRGYNSPLHF.

J is TRBJ1-1 and V is TRBV7-3; D is perhaps TRBD1 (5 bases). Germline V gives CDR1 SGHTA, CDR2 FQGTGA. CDR3 size: 13 residues. The ends were cut back, 2 bases at V and 4 bases at J, with 8 bases in the middle. The CDR3 reads CASSLSGVTEAFF. The CDR3 coding sequence is TGTGCCAGCAGCTTATCGGGGGTCACTGAAGCTTTCTTT.

The count of this clone is one. The genes are TRBV7-3 and TRBJ2-6; no clear D. From germline, CDR1 is SGHTA and CDR2 FQGTGA. The CDR3 consists of 15 residues. V shed 2 bases and J shed 1 base, with 6 bases lying between them. The CDR3 nucleotides read TGTGCCAGCAGCTTATGGCAGTCTGGGGCCAACGTCCTGACTTTC. Its protein is CASSLWQSGANVLTF.

In its sample, this clone was seen a few times. The rearrangement joins TRBV7-9 to TRBJ1-1; weak D call: TRBD1 (6 bases). This CDR3 comprises 14 residues. Germline CDR1 is SEHNR and CDR2 is FQNEAQ (reference sequence). Trimming removed 1 base at V and 1 base at J, with 7 bases between. CDR3 amino acids: CASSLEQGNTEAFF. CDR3 DNA sequence: TGTGCCAGCAGCTTAGAACAGGGGAACACTGAAGCTTTCTTT. Looking up the rest from reference TRBV7-9 and TRBJ1-1 gives the full variable domain: DTGVSQNPRHKITKRGQNVTFRCDPISEHNRLYWYRQTLGQGPEFLTYFQNEAQLEKSRLLSDRFSAERPKGSFSTLEIQRTEQGDSAMYLCASSLEQGNTEAFFGQGTRLTVV.

The CDR3 DNA reads as TGTGCCAGCAGTTACTCGAAGGCTATTAGCAATCAGCCCCAGCATTTT. Translating gives CASSYSKAISNQPQHF. The genes are TRBV6-6 and TRBJ1-5; D not certain. V was trimmed by 0 bases and J by 0 bases, leaving 9 bases between them. Germline V gives CDR1 MNHNY, CDR2 SVGAGI (reference sequence). This CDR3 region has 16 residues.

The chain combines TRBV12-5 with TRBJ2-1; the D gene is possibly TRBD2 (6 bases). The V gene's germline CDR1 is LGHNT and CDR2 FRNRAP. The V end lost 6 bases, the J end lost 11 bases, and 14 bases lay between the germline ends. The CDR3 loop spans 12 amino acids. CDR3 nucleotides: TGTGCTAGTGGGGGAGGCCGGGCCCAGCAGTTCTTC. It translates to CASGGGRAQQFF.

V usage is TRBV10-3 and J usage is TRBJ2-2; weak D call: TRBD2 (5 bases). The CDR3 contains 16 residues. Trimming removed 1 base at V and 0 bases at J, with 9 bases between. Germline V gene lookup returns CDR1 ENHRY and CDR2 SYGVKD. The CDR3 region has the DNA TGTGCCATCAGTGAGTGGGCGGGCCCGAACACCGGGGAGCTGTTTTTT. Encoded protein: CAISEWAGPNTGELFF.

The V and J genes are TRBV25-1 and TRBJ1-5, with unresolved D. Germline loops: CDR1 MGHDK, CDR2 SYGVNS. This CDR3 comprises 14 residues. Trimming removed 6 bases from V and 1 base from J, with 10 bases in between. CDR3 residues: CASRGMGSNQPQHF. The CDR3 DNA is TGTGCCAGCAGGGGGATGGGAAGCAATCAGCCCCAGCATTTT.

This chain uses TRBV7-3 with TRBJ2-3, with D possibly matching TRBD2 (7 bases). This CDR3 comprises 15 residues. Germline values: CDR1 SGHTA, CDR2 FQGTGA. V was clipped by 6 bases and J by 2 bases, with 15 bases between them. The CDR3 DNA follows: TGTGCCAGCAGTCCGGAGGGGGGGTCCACAGATACGCAGTATTTT. It translates to CASSPEGGSTDTQYF.

The J gene is TRBJ2-7, the V gene TRBV6-5, with TRBD2 identical over 7 bases. This CDR3 region has 15 residues. Trimming cost V 7 bases and J 5 bases; bases outside gene matches: 14. The V gene's germline CDR1 is MNHEY and CDR2 SVGAGI. This CDR3 is CASTRGGGSIHEQYF. The CDR3, as DNA: TGTGCCAGCACCCGTGGCGGCGGGAGCATCCACGAGCAGTACTTC.

Here the CDR3 DNA reads TGCGCCAGCAGCCAAGGGACAGGGGGCAACGAGCAGTACTTC. It translates to CASSQGTGGNEQYF. The gene calls are TRBV5-1 and TRBJ2-7, with 12 positions matching TRBD1. V shed 4 bases, J shed 5 bases, and the junction held 4 bases outside the gene matches. This CDR3 spans 14 amino acids. Germline V CDR1 and CDR2: SGHRS, YFSETQ.

The V call is TRBV9, the J call TRBJ2-1; D possibly matches TRBD1 or TRBD2 (5 bases each). Looked up from germline, CDR1 is SGDLS and CDR2 is YYNGEE. The CDR3 runs to 13 residues. V lost 3 bases to trimming and J lost 10 bases, with 14 bases between them. This CDR3 reads CASSAGRPVEQFF. The CDR3 bases are TGTGCCAGCAGCGCGGGACGGCCCGTAGAGCAGTTCTTC.

V gene TRBV11-2 combines with J gene TRBJ2-7, with TRBD1 identical over 7 bases. The CDR3 has 13 amino acids. Germline trimming cut 10 bases from V and 3 bases from J; bases unmatched to any gene: 9. Looked up from germline, CDR1 is SGHAT and CDR2 is FQNNGV. The CDR3 sequence: CATGRDRYYEQYF. DNA of the CDR3: TGTGCCACCGGCCGGGACAGATACTACGAGCAGTACTTC. Supplemented by reference TRBV11-2 and TRBJ2-7, the full variable domain reads EAGVAQSPRYKIIEKRQSVAFWCNPISGHATLYWYQQILGQGPKLLIQFQNNGVVDDSQLPKDRFSAERLKGVDSTLKIQPAKLEDSAVYLCATGRDRYYEQYFGPGTRLTVT.